This TCR beta chain was sequenced during a study of T cell repertoires in cytomegalovirus infection. About the research overall: Carrying CMV and the relevant HLA type showed in public TCR beta signatures.

The V end was cut by 5 bases, the J end by 11 bases, with 12 bases between. The CDR3 extends over 11 amino acids. MiXCR, run by TCRdb on the reads, gives a single entry per CDR3 protein. This table has 380,000 or so distinct CDR3 sequences, nearly 35% appearing once. For this clonotype: Its matching antigen is unknown.

The TCR was taken from a human donor in good health (CMV status not recorded). Some clones in this sample may be carry-over from other donors' samples. The rearrangement uses TRBV12-3 or TRBV12-4 and TRBJ1-1; no firm D call. Source: cultured PBMCs, taken from culture after CMV antigen stimulation. As DNA, the CDR3 is TGTGCCAGCAGTGCCTCTTCCTTGGCTTTCTTT. Protein: CASSASSLAFF.